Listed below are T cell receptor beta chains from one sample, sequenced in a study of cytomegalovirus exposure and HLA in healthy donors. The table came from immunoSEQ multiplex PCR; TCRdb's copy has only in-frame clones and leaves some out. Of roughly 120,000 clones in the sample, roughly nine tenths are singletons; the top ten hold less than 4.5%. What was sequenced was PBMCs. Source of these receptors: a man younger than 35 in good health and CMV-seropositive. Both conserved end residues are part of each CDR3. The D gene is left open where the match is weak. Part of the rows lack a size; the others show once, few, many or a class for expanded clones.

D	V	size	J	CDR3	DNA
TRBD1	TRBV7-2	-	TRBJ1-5	CASSLRTGNQPQHF	TGTGCCAGCAGCTTAAGGACAGGGAATCAGCCCCAGCATTTT
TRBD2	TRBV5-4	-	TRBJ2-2	CASSLGRGSSTGELFF	TGTGCCAGCAGCTTGGGGCGGGGGAGTAGCACCGGGGAGCTGTTTTTT
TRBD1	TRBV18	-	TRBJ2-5	CASSPRDRGVYQETQYF	TGTGCCAGCTCGCCGAGGGACAGAGGGGTTTACCAAGAGACCCAGTACTTC
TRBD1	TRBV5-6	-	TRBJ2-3	CASSRGQGTDTQYF	TGTGCCAGCAGCCGCGGACAGGGCACAGATACGCAGTATTTT
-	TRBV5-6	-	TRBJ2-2	CASSLQGPTGELFF	TGTGCCAGCAGCTTGCAGGGTCCCACCGGGGAGCTGTTTTTT
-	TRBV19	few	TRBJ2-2	CASRPGHLQNTGELFF	TGTGCCAGTAGGCCCGGACACCTTCAGAACACCGGGGAGCTGTTTTTT
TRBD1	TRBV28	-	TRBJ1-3	CASSGGQGRNTIYF	TGTGCCAGCAGTGGGGGACAGGGCAGAAACACCATATATTTT
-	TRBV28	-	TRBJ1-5	CAGQTGVNQPQHF	TGTGCCGGGCAGACAGGCGTCAATCAGCCCCAGCATTTT
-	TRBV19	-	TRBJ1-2	CASSAWGIFGYTF	TGTGCCAGTAGTGCGTGGGGCATCTTCGGCTACACCTTC
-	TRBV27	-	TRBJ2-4	CASSFSYKNIQYF	TGTGCCAGCAGTTTCTCCTACAAAAACATTCAGTACTTC
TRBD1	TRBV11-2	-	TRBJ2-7	CASSPGQGSREDEQYF	TGTGCCAGCAGCCCCGGACAGGGGAGTAGAGAGGACGAGCAGTACTTC
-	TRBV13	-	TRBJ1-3	CASTPTGSGNTIYF	TGTGCCAGCACTCCGACAGGATCTGGAAACACCATATATTTT
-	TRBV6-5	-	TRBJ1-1	CASSSSSGNTEAFF	TGTGCCAGCAGTTCGAGCTCGGGGAACACTGAAGCTTTCTTT
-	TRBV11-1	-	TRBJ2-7	CASSFGGRSEQYF	TGTGCCAGCAGCTTCGGGGGGCGTAGCGAGCAGTACTTC
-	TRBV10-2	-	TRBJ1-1	CASSDSGKAEAFF	TGCGCCAGCAGTGATTCAGGGAAGGCTGAAGCTTTCTTT
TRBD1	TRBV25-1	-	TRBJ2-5	CASSVGQGAIGETQYF	TGTGCCAGCAGTGTCGGACAGGGGGCGATAGGAGAGACCCAGTACTTC
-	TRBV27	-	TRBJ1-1	CASSTNSHMNTEAFF	TGTGCCAGCAGTACAAACAGTCACATGAACACTGAAGCTTTCTTT
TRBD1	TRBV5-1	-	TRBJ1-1	CASSVDRGRTEAFF	TGCGCCAGCAGCGTCGACAGGGGGCGCACTGAAGCTTTCTTT
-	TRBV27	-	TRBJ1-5	CASSPIAGWSNQPQHF	TGTGCCAGCAGTCCCATAGCCGGTTGGAGCAATCAGCCCCAGCATTTT
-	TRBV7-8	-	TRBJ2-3	CASSPPTGDTQYF	TGTGCCAGCAGCCCCCCGACTGGAGATACGCAGTATTTT
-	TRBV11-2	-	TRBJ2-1	CASSLAGSTLAYNEQFF	TGTGCCAGCAGCCTGGCGGGGTCCACCCTAGCCTACAATGAGCAGTTCTTC
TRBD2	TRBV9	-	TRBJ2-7	CASSAFREGEQYF	TGTGCCAGCAGCGCTTTCCGGGAGGGCGAGCAGTACTTC
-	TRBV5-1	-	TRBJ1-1	CASSTGQMNTEAFF	TGCGCCAGCAGCACCGGACAGATGAACACTGAAGCTTTCTTT
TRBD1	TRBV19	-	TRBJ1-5	CASSRPGDRGRPSNQPQHF	TGTGCCAGTAGTAGGCCGGGGGACAGGGGGCGCCCGAGCAATCAGCCCCAGCATTTT
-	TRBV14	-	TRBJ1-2	CASSHQRRGGPNYGYTF	TGTGCCAGCAGCCATCAACGGAGGGGAGGTCCGAACTATGGCTACACCTTC
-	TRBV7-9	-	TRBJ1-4	CASSSQEHRAGGKLFF	TGTGCCAGCAGCTCCCAAGAACACAGGGCAGGAGGAAAACTGTTTTTT
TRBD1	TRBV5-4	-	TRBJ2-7	CASSPGQVFDEQYF	TGTGCCAGCAGCCCGGGACAGGTTTTCGACGAGCAGTACTTC
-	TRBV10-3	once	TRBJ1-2	CAISESTWGRLANYGYTF	TGTGCCATCAGTGAGTCGACGTGGGGGCGCCTAGCTAACTATGGCTACACCTTC
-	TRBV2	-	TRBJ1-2	CASSLSRVDYGYTF	TGTGCCAGCTCGCTCTCGAGGGTTGACTATGGCTACACCTTC
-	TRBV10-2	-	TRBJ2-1	CASSPEGGRYNEQFF	TGCGCCAGCAGCCCTGAGGGGGGGAGGTACAATGAGCAGTTCTTC
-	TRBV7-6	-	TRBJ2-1	CASSLTSTGSYNEQFF	TGTGCCAGCAGCCTCACCAGCACAGGGTCCTACAATGAGCAGTTCTTC
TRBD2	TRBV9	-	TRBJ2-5	CASSERLAVGETQYF	TGTGCCAGCAGCGAGAGACTAGCGGTGGGGGAGACCCAGTACTTC
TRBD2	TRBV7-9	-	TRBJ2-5	CASSQGTSQLYQETQYF	TGTGCCAGCAGCCAGGGGACTAGCCAATTGTACCAAGAGACCCAGTACTTC
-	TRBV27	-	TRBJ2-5	CASSLRRTAAQDTQYF	TGTGCCAGCAGTTTAAGAAGGACAGCAGCTCAAGATACCCAGTACTTC
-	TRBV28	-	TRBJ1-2	CASSPREGMASGYTF	TGTGCCAGCAGTCCCCGGGAAGGGATGGCCTCTGGCTACACCTTC
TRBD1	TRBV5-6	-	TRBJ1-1	CASSADRGKAFF	TGTGCCAGCAGCGCCGACAGGGGGAAAGCTTTCTTT
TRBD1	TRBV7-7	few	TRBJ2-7	CASSAGTGYSYEQYF	TGTGCCAGCAGCGCCGGGACAGGGTACTCCTACGAGCAGTACTTC